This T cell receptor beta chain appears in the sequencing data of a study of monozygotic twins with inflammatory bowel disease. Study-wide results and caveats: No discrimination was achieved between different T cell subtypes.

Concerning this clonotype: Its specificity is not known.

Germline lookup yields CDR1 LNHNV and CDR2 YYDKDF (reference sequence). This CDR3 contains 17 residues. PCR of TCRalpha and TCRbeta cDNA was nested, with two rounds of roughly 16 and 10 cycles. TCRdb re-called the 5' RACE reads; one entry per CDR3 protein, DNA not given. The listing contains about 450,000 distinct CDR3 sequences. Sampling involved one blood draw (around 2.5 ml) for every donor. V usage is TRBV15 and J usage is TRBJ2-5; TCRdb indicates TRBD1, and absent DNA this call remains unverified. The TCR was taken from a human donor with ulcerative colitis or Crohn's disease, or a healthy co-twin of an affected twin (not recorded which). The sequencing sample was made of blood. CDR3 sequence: CATSREPPRGARETQYF.